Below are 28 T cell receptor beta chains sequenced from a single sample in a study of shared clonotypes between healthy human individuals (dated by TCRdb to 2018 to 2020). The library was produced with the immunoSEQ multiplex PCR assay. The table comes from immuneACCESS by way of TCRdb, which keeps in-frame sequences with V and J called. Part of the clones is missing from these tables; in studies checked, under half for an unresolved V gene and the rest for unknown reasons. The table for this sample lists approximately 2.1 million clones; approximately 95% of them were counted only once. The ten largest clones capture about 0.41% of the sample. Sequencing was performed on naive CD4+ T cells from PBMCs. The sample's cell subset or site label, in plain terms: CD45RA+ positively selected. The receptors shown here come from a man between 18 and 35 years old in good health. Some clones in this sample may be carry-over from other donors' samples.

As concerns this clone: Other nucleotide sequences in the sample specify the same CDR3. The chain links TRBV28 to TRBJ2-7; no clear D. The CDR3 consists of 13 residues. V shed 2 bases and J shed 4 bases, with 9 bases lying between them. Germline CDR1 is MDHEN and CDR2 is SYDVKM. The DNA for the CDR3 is TGTGCCAGCAGTTTACGACAAGGGTACGAGCAGTACTTC. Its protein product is CASSLRQGYEQYF.

The CDR3, as DNA: TGTGCCAGCAGGAAAGGGACTAATAACTATGGCTACACCTTC. It codes for CASRKGTNNYGYTF. V and J are TRBV2 and TRBJ1-2; tentative D call: TRBD1 (5 bases). The V end lost 6 bases, the J end lost 1 base, and 12 bases lay between the germline ends. This CDR3 spans 14 amino acids. Germline V gene lookup returns CDR1 SNHLY and CDR2 FYNNEI.

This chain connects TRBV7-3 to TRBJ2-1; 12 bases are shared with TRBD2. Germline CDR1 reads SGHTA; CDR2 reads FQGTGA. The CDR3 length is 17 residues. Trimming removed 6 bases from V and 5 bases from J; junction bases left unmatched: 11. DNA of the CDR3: TGTGCCAGCAGTTTAGTGGGGCTAGCGGGAGGGGACAATGAGCAGTTCTTC. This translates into CASSLVGLAGGDNEQFF. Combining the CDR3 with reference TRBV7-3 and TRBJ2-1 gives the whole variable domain GAGVSQTPSNKVTEKGKYVELRCDPISGHTALYWYRQSLGQGPEFLIYFQGTGAADDSGLPNDRFFAVRPEGSVSTLKIQRTERGDSAVYLCASSLVGLAGGDNEQFFGPGTRLTVL.

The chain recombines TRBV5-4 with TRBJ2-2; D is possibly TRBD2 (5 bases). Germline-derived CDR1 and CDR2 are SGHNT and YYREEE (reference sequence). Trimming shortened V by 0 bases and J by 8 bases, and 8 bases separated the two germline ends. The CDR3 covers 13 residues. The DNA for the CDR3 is TGTGCCAGCAGCTTGGGACTATCGGGGGAGCTGTTTTTT. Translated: CASSLGLSGELFF. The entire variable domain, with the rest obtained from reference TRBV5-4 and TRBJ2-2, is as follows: ETGVTQSPTHLIKTRGQQVTLRCSSQSGHNTVSWYQQALGQGPQFIFQYYREEENGRGNFPPRFSGLQFPNYSSELNVNALELDDSALYLCASSLGLSGELFFGEGSRLTVL.

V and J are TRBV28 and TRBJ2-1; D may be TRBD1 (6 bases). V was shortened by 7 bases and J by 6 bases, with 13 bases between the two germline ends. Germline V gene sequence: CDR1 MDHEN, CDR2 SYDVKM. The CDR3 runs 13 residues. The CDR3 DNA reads TGTGCCAGCACTTGGGCAGGGGTCAATGAGCAGTTCTTC. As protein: CASTWAGVNEQFF.

The CDR3, as DNA: TGTGCCAGCAGTCCAGGGGGGTTAAGCTCCTACGAGCAGTACTTC. This translates into CASSPGGLSSYEQYF. The V gene is TRBV2, the J gene TRBJ2-7, with D perhaps matching TRBD1 (7 bases). From germline, CDR1 is SNHLY and CDR2 FYNNEI. This CDR3 has 15 residues. V was pared by 5 bases and J by 0 bases, with 14 bases between.

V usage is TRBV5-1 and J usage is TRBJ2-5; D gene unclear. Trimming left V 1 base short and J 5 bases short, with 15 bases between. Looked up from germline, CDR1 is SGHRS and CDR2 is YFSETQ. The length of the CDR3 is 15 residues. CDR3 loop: CASSLTGRFEETQYF. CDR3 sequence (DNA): TGCGCCAGCAGCTTGACCGGGCGGTTTGAGGAGACCCAGTACTTC.

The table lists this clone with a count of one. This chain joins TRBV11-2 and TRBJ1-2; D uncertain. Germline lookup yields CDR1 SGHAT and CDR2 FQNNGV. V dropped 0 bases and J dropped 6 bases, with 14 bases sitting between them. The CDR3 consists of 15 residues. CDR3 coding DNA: TGTGCCAGCAGCTTAGAGTCGGGGAGGAGGGATGGCTACACCTTC. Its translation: CASSLESGRRDGYTF. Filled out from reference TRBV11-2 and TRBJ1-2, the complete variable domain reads EAGVAQSPRYKIIEKRQSVAFWCNPISGHATLYWYQQILGQGPKLLIQFQNNGVVDDSQLPKDRFSAERLKGVDSTLKIQPAKLEDSAVYLCASSLESGRRDGYTFGSGTRLTVV.

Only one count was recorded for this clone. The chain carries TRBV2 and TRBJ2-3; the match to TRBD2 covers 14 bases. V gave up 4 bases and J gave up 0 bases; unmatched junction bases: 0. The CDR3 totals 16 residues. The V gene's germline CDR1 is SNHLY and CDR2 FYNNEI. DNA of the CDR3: TGTGCCAGCAGTGGGACTAGCGGGAGGAGCACAGATACGCAGTATTTT. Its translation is CASSGTSGRSTDTQYF.

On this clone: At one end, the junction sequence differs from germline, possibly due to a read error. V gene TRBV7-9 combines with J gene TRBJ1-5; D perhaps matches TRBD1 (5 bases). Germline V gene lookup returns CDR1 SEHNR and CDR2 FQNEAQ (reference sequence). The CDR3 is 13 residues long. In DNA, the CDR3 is TGTGCCAGCAGCCAGGAGGGGCCGGGGCCCCGTGATTTT. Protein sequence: CASSQEGPGPRDF.

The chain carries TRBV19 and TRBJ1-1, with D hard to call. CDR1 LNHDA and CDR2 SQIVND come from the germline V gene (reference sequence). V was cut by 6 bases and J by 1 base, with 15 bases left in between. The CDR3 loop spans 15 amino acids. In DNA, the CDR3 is TGTGCCAGTAGATCGGGTTACGTGGGGAACACTGAAGCTTTCTTT. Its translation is CASRSGYVGNTEAFF.

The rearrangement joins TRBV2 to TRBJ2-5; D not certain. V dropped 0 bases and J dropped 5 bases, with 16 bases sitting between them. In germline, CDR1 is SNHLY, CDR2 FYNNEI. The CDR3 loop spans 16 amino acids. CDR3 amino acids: CASSEAPERVRETQYF. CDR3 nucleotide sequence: TGTGCCAGCAGTGAAGCCCCGGAAAGGGTGAGGGAGACCCAGTACTTC.

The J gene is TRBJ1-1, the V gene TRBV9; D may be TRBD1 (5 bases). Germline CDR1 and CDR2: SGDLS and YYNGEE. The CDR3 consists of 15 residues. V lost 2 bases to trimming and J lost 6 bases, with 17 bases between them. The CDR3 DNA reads TGTGCCAGCAGCGTTGCCCCGACGGTGGGGGCTGAAGCTTTCTTT. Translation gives CASSVAPTVGAEAFF.

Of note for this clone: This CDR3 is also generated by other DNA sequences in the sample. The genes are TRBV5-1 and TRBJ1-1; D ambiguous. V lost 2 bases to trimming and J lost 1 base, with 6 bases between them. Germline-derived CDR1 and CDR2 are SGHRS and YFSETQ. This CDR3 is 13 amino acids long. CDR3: CASSFGTNTEAFF. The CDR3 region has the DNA TGCGCCAGCAGCTTTGGCACGAACACTGAAGCTTTCTTT.

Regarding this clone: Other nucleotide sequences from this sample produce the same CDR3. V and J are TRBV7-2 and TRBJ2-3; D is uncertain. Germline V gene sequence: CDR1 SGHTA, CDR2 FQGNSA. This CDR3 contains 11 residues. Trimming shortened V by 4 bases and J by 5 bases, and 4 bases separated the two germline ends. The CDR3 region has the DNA TGTGCCAGCAGCTCAGTAGATACGCAGTATTTT. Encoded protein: CASSSVDTQYF.

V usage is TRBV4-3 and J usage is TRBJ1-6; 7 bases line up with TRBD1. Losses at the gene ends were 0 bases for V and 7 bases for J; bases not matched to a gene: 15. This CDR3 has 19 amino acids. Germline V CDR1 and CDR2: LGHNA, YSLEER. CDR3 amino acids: CASSQDLGLEGAWNSPLHF. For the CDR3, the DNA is TGCGCCAGCAGCCAAGATCTCGGTTTGGAGGGGGCTTGGAATTCACCCCTCCACTTT.

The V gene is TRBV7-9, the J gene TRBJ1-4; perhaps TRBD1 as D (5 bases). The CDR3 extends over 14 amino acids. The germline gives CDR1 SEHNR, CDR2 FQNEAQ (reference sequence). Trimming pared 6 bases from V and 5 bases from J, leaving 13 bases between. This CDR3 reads CASRRGGDNEKLFF. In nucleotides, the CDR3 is TGTGCCAGCAGAAGGGGTGGAGACAATGAAAAACTGTTTTTT.

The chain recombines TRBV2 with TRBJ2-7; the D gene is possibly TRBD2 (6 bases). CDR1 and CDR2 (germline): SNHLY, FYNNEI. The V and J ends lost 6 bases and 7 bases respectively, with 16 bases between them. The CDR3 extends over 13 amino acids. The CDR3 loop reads CASRLAQTGEQYF. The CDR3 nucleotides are TGTGCCAGCAGGCTAGCGCAAACGGGGGAGCAGTACTTC.

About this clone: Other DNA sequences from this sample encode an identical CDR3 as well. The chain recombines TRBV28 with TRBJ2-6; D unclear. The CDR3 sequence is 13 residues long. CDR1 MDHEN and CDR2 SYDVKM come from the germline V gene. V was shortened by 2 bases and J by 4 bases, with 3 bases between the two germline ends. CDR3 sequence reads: CASSLAGANVLTF. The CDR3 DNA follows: TGTGCCAGCAGTTTAGCCGGGGCCAACGTCCTGACTTTC. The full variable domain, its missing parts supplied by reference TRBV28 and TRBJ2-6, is DVKVTQSSRYLVKRTGEKVFLECVQDMDHENMFWYRQDPGLGLRLIYFSYDVKMKEKGDIPEGYSVSREKKERFSLILESASTNQTSMYLCASSLAGANVLTFGAGSRLTVL.

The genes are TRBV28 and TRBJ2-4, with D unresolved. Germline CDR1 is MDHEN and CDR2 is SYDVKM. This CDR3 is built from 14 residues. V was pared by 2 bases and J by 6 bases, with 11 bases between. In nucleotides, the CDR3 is TGTGCCAGCAGTTTAGTAGCCGCTTTAAACATTCAGTACTTC. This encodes CASSLVAALNIQYF. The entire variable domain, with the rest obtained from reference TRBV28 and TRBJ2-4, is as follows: DVKVTQSSRYLVKRTGEKVFLECVQDMDHENMFWYRQDPGLGLRLIYFSYDVKMKEKGDIPEGYSVSREKKERFSLILESASTNQTSMYLCASSLVAALNIQYFGAGTRLSVL.

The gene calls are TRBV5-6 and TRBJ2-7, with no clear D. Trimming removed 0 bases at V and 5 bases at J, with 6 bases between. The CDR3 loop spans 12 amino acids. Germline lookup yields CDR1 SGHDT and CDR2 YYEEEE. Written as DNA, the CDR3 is TGTGCCAGCAGCTTGGATACCCACGAGCAGTACTTC. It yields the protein CASSLDTHEQYF.

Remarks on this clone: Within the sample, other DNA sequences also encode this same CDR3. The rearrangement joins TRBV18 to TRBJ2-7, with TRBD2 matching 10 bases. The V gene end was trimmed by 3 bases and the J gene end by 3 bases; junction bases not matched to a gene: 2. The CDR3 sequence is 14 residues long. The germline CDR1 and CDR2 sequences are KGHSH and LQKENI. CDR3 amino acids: CASSPLAGDYEQYF. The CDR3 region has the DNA TGTGCCAGCTCACCCCTAGCGGGAGACTACGAGCAGTACTTC.

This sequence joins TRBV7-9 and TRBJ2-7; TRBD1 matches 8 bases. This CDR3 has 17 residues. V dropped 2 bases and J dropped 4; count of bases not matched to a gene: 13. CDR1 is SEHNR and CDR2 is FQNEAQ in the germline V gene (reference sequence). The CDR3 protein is CASSLPGTGLGMYEQYF. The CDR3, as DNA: TGTGCCAGCAGCTTACCTGGGACAGGACTCGGCATGTACGAGCAGTACTTC.

CDR3 protein: CASSFTYAAREDGYTF. In DNA, the CDR3 is TGTGCCAGCAGCTTTACTTACGCGGCCAGGGAGGATGGCTACACCTTC. The J gene is TRBJ1-2, the V gene TRBV7-3, with D perhaps matching TRBD1 (5 bases). V was clipped by 3 bases and J by 6 bases, with 20 bases between them. This CDR3 has 16 amino acids. Looked up from germline, CDR1 is SGHTA and CDR2 is FQGTGA. Based on the CDR3 plus reference TRBV7-3 and TRBJ1-2, the full variable domain is GAGVSQTPSNKVTEKGKYVELRCDPISGHTALYWYRQSLGQGPEFLIYFQGTGAADDSGLPNDRFFAVRPEGSVSTLKIQRTERGDSAVYLCASSFTYAAREDGYTFGSGTRLTVV.

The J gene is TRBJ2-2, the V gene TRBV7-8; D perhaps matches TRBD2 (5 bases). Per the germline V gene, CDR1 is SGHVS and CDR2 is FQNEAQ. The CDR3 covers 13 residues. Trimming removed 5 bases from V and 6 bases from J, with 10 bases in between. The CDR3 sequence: CASSRRTPGELFF. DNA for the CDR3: TGTGCCAGCAGCCGACGGACTCCCGGGGAGCTGTTTTTT.

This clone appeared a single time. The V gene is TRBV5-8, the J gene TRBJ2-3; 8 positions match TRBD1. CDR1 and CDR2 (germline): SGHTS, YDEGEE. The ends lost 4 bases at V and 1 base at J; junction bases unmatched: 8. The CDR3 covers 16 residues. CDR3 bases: TGTGCCAGCAGCGTTCGGACAGGGACGCGCACAGATACGCAGTATTTT. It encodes CASSVRTGTRTDTQYF.

The CDR3: CASSEVAGAYEQYF. The CDR3 coding sequence is TGTGCCAGCAGTGAAGTTGCGGGAGCGTATGAGCAGTACTTC. The chain carries TRBV6-1 and TRBJ2-7, with 7 positions matching TRBD2. The CDR3 length is 14 residues. V was pared by 1 base and J by 7 bases, with 7 bases of the junction left unmatched. Germline loops: CDR1 MNHNS, CDR2 SASEGT.

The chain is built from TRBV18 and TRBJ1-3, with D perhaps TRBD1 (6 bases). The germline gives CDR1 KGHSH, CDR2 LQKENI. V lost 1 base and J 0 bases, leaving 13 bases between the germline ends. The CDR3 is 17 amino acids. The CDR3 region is CASSPQIDRSSGNTIYF. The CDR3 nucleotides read TGTGCCAGCTCACCACAAATCGACAGGAGCTCTGGAAACACCATATATTTT. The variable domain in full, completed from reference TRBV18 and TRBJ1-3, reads NAGVMQNPRHLVRRRGQEARLRCSPMKGHSHVYWYRQLPEEGLKFMVYLQKENIIDESGMPKERFSAEFPKEGPSILRIQQVVRGDSAAYFCASSPQIDRSSGNTIYFGEGSWLTVV.